Listed here is a single TCR beta chain. These data are taken from a study of blood T cell repertoires in COVID-19. Overall study context: Whether acute or convalescent, the COVID-19 samples came from the United States, Italy and Spain.

The data were produced by immunoSEQ multiplex PCR, yet TCRdb's version contains in-frame clones alone and is incomplete. The sample lists about 98,000 clones; more than 65% were seen once. Germline V gene sequence: CDR1 MNHEY, CDR2 SVGAGI. V lost 6 bases to trimming and J lost 6 bases; unmatched junction nucleotides: 7. The CDR3 contains 14 residues. This clonotype was sampled from a woman older than 75 with acute or convalescent COVID-19. The sequenced material came from peripheral blood. The chain joins TRBV6-5 to TRBJ2-1, with TRBD1 matching over 8 bases. Written as DNA, the CDR3 is TGTGCCAGCAGCCTGACAGGGGTTGGCAATGAGCAGTTCTTC. It encodes CASSLTGVGNEQFF.